This T cell receptor beta chain was sequenced during a study of blood T cells in healthy people across ages. Study results and limitations: Among long-lived donors, naive CD4+ cells were more numerous and diversity higher than in aged donors.

The authors ran a second PCR of roughly 6 to 12 cycles using a sample-barcoded 5' primer and a J-beta primer mix. TCRdb reprocessed the 5' RACE reads with MiXCR, giving one entry per CDR3 protein. There are about 1.4 million distinct CDR3 sequences in the sample; approximately 59% occur only once, and about 6.3% lies in the top ten. As for this clonotype: Antigen unknown.

Trimming cost V 5 bases and J 7 bases, with 15 bases left between them. This CDR3 contains 14 residues. Sequenced sample: blood. The chain combines TRBV12-3 or TRBV12-4 with TRBJ2-1; D gene ambiguous. This TCR was sampled from a man between 18 and 35 years old in good health. CDR3 residues: CASSPLALPNEQFF. The DNA for the CDR3 is TGTGCCAGCAGTCCCCTCGCGCTTCCAAATGAGCAGTTCTTC.